The 2 T cell receptor beta chains below all came from one sample that was sequenced in a study of memory CD4+ T cells and cytomegalovirus serostatus. Repertoires were generated with immunoSEQ multiplex PCR, while TCRdb's copy carries only in-frame clones and drops some. The sample lists about 50,000 clones, roughly 73% occurring once. The sort gate was single viable CD3+CD4+CD8-CD45RO+ cells for memory CD4+ T cells. Sequenced sample: memory CD4+ T cells from blood. These receptors came from an adult in good health and CMV-seronegative.

This clone was recorded only once. The chain is built from TRBV5-6 and TRBJ1-1, with 7 bases that match TRBD1. CDR3 length: 15 amino acids. Germline values: CDR1 SGHDT, CDR2 YYEEEE. J gave up 5 bases and V 4 bases, and 11 bases lay outside the gene matches. CDR3 DNA sequence: TGTGCCAGCAGCCCAAGGACAGGACGACGGACTGAAGCTTTCTTT. It translates to CASSPRTGRRTEAFF.

The chain is built from TRBV2 and TRBJ1-1; TRBD1 aligns across 7 bases. Germline V gene data show CDR1 as SNHLY and CDR2 as FYNNEI. The V and J ends lost 6 bases and 4 bases, in that order; junction bases with no gene match: 5. The CDR3 sequence is 13 residues long. CDR3 region: CASSDREGTEAFF. The CDR3 DNA is TGTGCCAGCAGCGACAGGGAAGGCACTGAAGCTTTCTTT.